The 17 T cell receptor beta chains given below trace back to one sample, sequenced in a study of Graves' ophthalmopathy and Graves' hyperthyroidism. Using RNA transcripts, the TCR beta CDR3 regions were amplified. The first-round RT-PCR employed HTBI primers together with the Qiagen OneStep RT-PCR kit. A multiplex PCR was then performed as the second round. TCRdb independently ran MiXCR on the multiplex PCR reads; one entry per CDR3 protein. The sample contains some 350,000 distinct CDR3 sequences, about 18% of which appear only once. The sequencing input was peripheral blood. All receptors derive from an adult woman with stable Graves' hyperthyroidism.

The chain joins TRBV3-1 to TRBJ2-7; maybe TRBD1 (5 bases). The germline V gene encodes CDR1 LGHDT and CDR2 YNNKEL (reference sequence). Between the trimmed V and J ends, which lost 0 bases and 2 bases, there was a span of 11 bases. This CDR3 comprises 15 residues. The CDR3 reads CASSQDDSSPYEQYF. The CDR3 coding sequence is TGTGCCAGCAGCCAAGATGACAGTTCCCCCTACGAGCAGTACTTC.

This clonotype was seen many times. The rearrangement links TRBV27 to TRBJ2-7, with TRBD2 matching over 7 bases. There are 14 residues in the CDR3. Germline CDR1 is MNHEY and CDR2 is SMNVEV (reference sequence). V shed 2 bases and J 4 bases; nucleotides not matched to a gene: 5. The CDR3 coding sequence is TGTGCCAGCAGTTTAACGGGAGGCGGGTACGAGCAGTACTTC. Its protein product is CASSLTGGGYEQYF.

This clonotype was seen many times. The chain couples TRBV4-3 to TRBJ2-4; TRBD2 might be the D (5 bases). This CDR3 is built from 16 residues. The V and J ends lost 3 bases and 7 bases respectively, with 19 bases between them. Germline V gene data show CDR1 as LGHNA and CDR2 as YSLEER. The CDR3 reads CASSHDWSRTGNIQYF. CDR3 DNA sequence: TGCGCCAGCAGCCATGACTGGAGCCGTACGGGGAACATTCAGTACTTC.

This clonotype was recorded at least ten times. The V gene is TRBV6-1, the J gene TRBJ2-7; D is ambiguous. Trimming shortened V by 1 base and J by 4 bases, and 11 bases separated the two germline ends. The CDR3 sequence is 14 residues long. Germline loops: CDR1 MNHNS, CDR2 SASEGT. The CDR3 DNA follows: TGTGCCAGCAGTGAAGAGGCTCCTTATTACGAGCAGTACTTC. Residues: CASSEEAPYYEQYF.

Ten or more counts support this clonotype. This chain connects TRBV11-2 to TRBJ2-2; 7 positions agree with TRBD1. CDR1 is SGHAT and CDR2 is FQNNGV in the germline V gene. There are 16 residues in the CDR3. J was trimmed by 3 bases and V by 4 bases; bases with no gene match: 8. CDR3 coding DNA: TGTGCCAGCAGCTCCCACGGGACAGACTACACCGGGGAGCTGTTTTTT. This translates into CASSSHGTDYTGELFF.

This clonotype showed up many times. The chain links TRBV11-2 to TRBJ2-5, with 14 bases fitting TRBD2. The V segment lost 0 bases and the J segment 10 bases; nucleotides outside the gene matches: 4. Germline lookup yields CDR1 SGHAT and CDR2 FQNNGV. The CDR3 loop spans 15 amino acids. Here the CDR3 DNA reads TGTGCCAGCAGCTTAGACAGGACTAGCGGGAGGATCCAGTACTTC. Translated: CASSLDRTSGRIQYF.

The table lists this clonotype with many counts. The genes are TRBV6-1 and TRBJ2-2, with TRBD2 matching 10 bases. CDR1 is MNHNS, CDR2 SASEGT, per germline. J gave up 4 bases and V 2 bases, and 7 bases lay outside the gene matches. CDR3 size: 17 residues. CDR3 nucleotide sequence: TGTGCCAGCAGTGAAATATTAGCGGGAGGTCCCACCGGGGAGCTGTTTTTT. Translation gives CASSEILAGGPTGELFF.

This chain uses TRBV11-1 with TRBJ2-2, with 11 bases lining up with TRBD2. CDR1 SGHAT and CDR2 FQDESV come from the germline V gene (reference sequence). J lost 5 bases, V lost 6 bases, and 11 bases had no gene match. CDR3 length: 17 amino acids. In nucleotides, the CDR3 is TGTGCCAGCAGGACCGCCCCACTAGCGGGAGATACCGGGGAGCTGTTTTTT. It yields the protein CASRTAPLAGDTGELFF.

This clonotype was seen only a few times. CDR3: CASSGQGARETQYF. The CDR3, as DNA: TGTGCCAGCTCGGGACAGGGGGCGAGAGAGACCCAGTACTTC. The chain has TRBV11-2 and TRBJ2-5; 12 bases line up with TRBD1. The CDR3 loop spans 14 amino acids. Germline-derived CDR1 and CDR2 are SGHAT and FQNNGV. V was pared by 8 bases and J by 4 bases, with 5 bases of the junction left unmatched.

This clonotype was recorded a few times. A much more abundant neighbour one base away suggests this may be a read error. The chain links TRBV6-2 or TRBV6-3 to TRBJ2-2; D is unclear. The germline CDR1 and CDR2 sequences are MNHEY and SVGEGT. The CDR3 runs to 12 residues. The ends were cut back, 8 bases at V and 7 bases at J, with 11 bases in the middle. CDR3 in amino acids: CASGSTIGELFF. The DNA for the CDR3 is TGTGCCAGCGGTTCGACAATCGGGGAGCTGTTTTTT.

This clonotype was seen many times. The chain combines TRBV27 with TRBJ1-2; D may be TRBD1 (6 bases). V was trimmed by 0 bases and J by 6 bases, leaving 14 bases between them. The CDR3 loop spans 15 amino acids. Germline-derived CDR1 and CDR2 are MNHEY and SMNVEV (reference sequence). The DNA of the CDR3 is TGTGCCAGCAGTTTATCTGGGGGGCGAGGAAATGGCTACACCTTC. Translating gives CASSLSGGRGNGYTF.

There are many counts of this clonotype. This chain uses TRBV20-1 with TRBJ2-2; no reliable D call. Trimming shortened V by 0 bases and J by 5 bases, and 7 bases separated the two germline ends. The CDR3 extends over 13 amino acids. Germline V lookup: CDR1 DFQATT, CDR2 SNEGSKA (reference sequence). The CDR3 coding sequence is TGCAGTGCTAGAGACTTTCGGACCGGGGAGCTGTTTTTT. Translated: CSARDFRTGELFF.

The chain carries TRBV11-2 and TRBJ2-5, with TRBD2 matching 12 bases. The CDR3 is 19 residues long. The V segment lost 6 bases and the J segment 5 bases; nucleotides outside the gene matches: 19. Germline V gene sequence: CDR1 SGHAT, CDR2 FQNNGV. CDR3 amino acids: CASRPTSGRGGGSRETQYF. In DNA, the CDR3 is TGTGCCAGCAGGCCGACTAGCGGGAGAGGGGGAGGATCTCGGGAGACCCAGTACTTC.

The chain couples TRBV20-1 to TRBJ2-7; perhaps TRBD2 as D (6 bases). Trimming shortened V by 0 bases and J by 2 bases, and 14 bases separated the two germline ends. CDR1 is DFQATT and CDR2 is SNEGSKA in the germline V gene (reference sequence). The CDR3 is made up of 15 amino acids. This CDR3 is CSARDLEGGPYEQYF. DNA for the CDR3: TGCAGTGCTAGAGATCTGGAGGGAGGCCCCTACGAGCAGTACTTC.

This clonotype was counted ten times or more. The chain's CDR3 is CSARETQDRRNYGYTF. In nucleotides, the CDR3 is TGCAGTGCTAGAGAAACCCAGGACAGAAGAAACTATGGCTACACCTTC. The V call is TRBV20-1, the J call TRBJ1-2; perhaps TRBD1 as D (6 bases). Germline V gene data show CDR1 as DFQATT and CDR2 as SNEGSKA (reference sequence). The CDR3 runs 16 residues. V was cut by 0 bases and J by 2 bases, with 16 bases left in between.

Turning to this clonotype: Because the CDR3 is missing its conserved closing phenylalanine or tryptophan, this is likely a read error. The CDR3 sequence: CASSLGSRSVAFV. For the CDR3, the DNA is TGTGCCAGCAGTTTAGGGAGCCGATCGGTAGCTTTCGTT. The chain recombines TRBV12-3 or TRBV12-4 with TRBJ1-1; D gene unclear. The CDR3 runs to 13 residues. V was cut by 1 base and J by 10 bases, with 13 bases left in between.

This clonotype was seen a handful of times. The rearrangement uses TRBV4-1 and TRBJ1-6; D call uncertain. This CDR3 has 16 amino acids. Looked up from germline, CDR1 is MGHRA and CDR2 is YSYEKL. Trimming shortened V by 3 bases and J by 4 bases, and 13 bases separated the two germline ends. This CDR3 reads CASSHPGRTYNSPLHF. The DNA of the CDR3 is TGCGCCAGCAGCCATCCCGGCCGAACTTATAATTCACCCCTCCACTTT.